These 2 T cell receptor beta chains share one sample of origin, sequenced in a study of T cell clonality in common variable immunodeficiency. For these TCRs, the target antigens are not known. Findings of the study overall: Fewer deletions and N-nucleotide insertions were reportedly seen in common variable immunodeficiency TCR beta sequences.

Measured with immunoSEQ multiplex PCR; TCRdb has only the in-frame clones, and not every one. In total the sample includes some 22,000 clones, none of them seen once. Sequenced sample: peripheral blood mononuclear cells. Receptors were obtained from a human donor with common variable immunodeficiency.

This clone occurred many times. Sequencing ends 3 residues short of the CDR3 end; the germline J gene provides the rest. The chain links TRBV5-1 to TRBJ1-1; D is possibly TRBD1 (6 bases). The ends were cut back, 2 bases at V and 2 bases at J, with 16 bases in the middle. Germline V gives CDR1 SGHRS, CDR2 YFSETQ. The CDR3 extends over 16 amino acids. The DNA read from the CDR3 is TGCGCCAGCAGCTTTGGCGGGACACGTCGTAACACTGAA. Its protein is CASSFGGTRRNTE. In full, the CDR3 reads CASSFGGTRRNTEAFF.

This clone was observed a few times. The sequence runs out 3 residues before the end of the CDR3; the remainder is reconstructed from the germline J gene. This rearrangement joins TRBV7-2 to TRBJ1-6, with D possibly being TRBD1 (6 bases). The CDR3 contains 15 residues. From germline, CDR1 is SGHTA and CDR2 FQGNSA. The germline V and J ends were trimmed by 4 bases and 7 bases, with 14 bases remaining between them. Here the CDR3 reads CASSSQGPVNSPLHF. Partial CDR3 DNA: TGTGCCAGCAGCTCTCAGGGGCCGGTAAATTCACCC.